Listed below are T cell receptor beta chains from one sample, sequenced in a study of graft-versus-host responses after intestinal transplantation. No cognate antigen is known for these TCRs. Sequencing was performed with immunoSEQ multiplex PCR; in TCRdb, only in-frame clones are kept and a portion is missing. The sample lists under 75,000 clones; around 90% were seen once. Sequencing used unstimulated CD8+ T cells sorted from spleen or lymph node cells, obtained before transplant. These receptors were collected from a human donor who was the organ donor for an intestinal transplant. CDR3s include the opening cysteine and the closing phenylalanine or tryptophan. D genes are given only for firm matches. Where a row states a size, it is once, few, many or the class of an expanded clone; other rows omit it.

TRBV5-6,14,NA,TRBJ2-5,once,TGTGCCAGCAGCTTGTCGGGGGTTGGGAAGACCCAGTACTTC,CASSLSGVGKTQYF
TRBV9,15,NA,TRBJ1-6,NA,TGTGCCAGCAGCGTAGGCGGCGGAAAAAATTCACCCCTCCACTTT,CASSVGGGKNSPLHF
TRBV6-6,13,TRBD1,TRBJ1-2,NA,TGTGCCACCACGACCGGGACAGGGACTGGCTACACCTTC,CATTTGTGTGYTF
TRBV7-6,16,TRBD1,TRBJ2-2,NA,TGTGCCAGCAGCGAATCCGGGACAGGGCATTCCGGGGAGCTGTTTTTT,CASSESGTGHSGELFF
TRBV5-6,14,TRBD1,TRBJ1-1,NA,TGTGCCAGCAGCTCCGGGACAGACAACACTGAAGCTTTCTTT,CASSSGTDNTEAFF
TRBV30,12,NA,TRBJ2-3,NA,TGTGCCTGGAGTGGGGGACTTAACAGAGGATATTTT,CAWSGGLNRGYF
TRBV5-1,16,NA,TRBJ1-6,NA,TGCGCCAGCAGCTTGGACCCATACACCCCTAATTCACCCCTCCACTTT,CASSLDPYTPNSPLHF
TRBV2,17,NA,TRBJ1-6,NA,TGTGCCAGCAGTGAAGCTCTTCCGGGGGCCTATAATTCACCCCTCCACTTT,CASSEALPGAYNSPLHF
TRBV11-2,11,NA,TRBJ2-5,NA,TGTGCCAGCAGCTTCCGAGAGACCCAGTACTTC,CASSFRETQYF
TRBV28,13,NA,TRBJ1-2,NA,TGTGCCAGCAGTCACAGGGTGAGGTATGGCTACACCTTC,CASSHRVRYGYTF
TRBV9,19,NA,TRBJ1-1,NA,TGTGCCAGCAGCACACCGGAGAGGGTAGCGGGGTTCGTAGAGACTGAAGCTTTCTTT,CASSTPERVAGFVETEAFF
TRBV15,13,NA,TRBJ2-3,NA,TGTGCCACCAGCACTCCCGGACAGACAGAGGAGTATTTT,CATSTPGQTEEYF
TRBV6-4,13,NA,TRBJ2-2,NA,TGTGCCAGCAGTAAAGACTCTCACGGGGAGCTGTTTTTT,CASSKDSHGELFF
TRBV29-1,14,TRBD1,TRBJ1-1,once,TGCAGCGCCCGGGACAGGGGGCTTGGAGGCGAAGCTTTCTTT,CSARDRGLGGEAFF
TRBV13,14,TRBD2,TRBJ2-5,once,TGTGCCAGCAGCCTCGGGACTAGCGGAGAGACCCAGTACTTC,CASSLGTSGETQYF
TRBV9,16,TRBD2,TRBJ2-3,NA,TGTGCCAGCAGCGTATTCGGGGGGAGAAGCACAGATACGCAGTATTTT,CASSVFGGRSTDTQYF
TRBV13,14,TRBD1,TRBJ1-1,NA,TGTGCCAGCAGCCAGGGGACAGGGAACACTGAAGCTTTCTTT,CASSQGTGNTEAFF
TRBV27,16,NA,TRBJ2-3,NA,TGTGCCAGCAGCCTTACTAGTCTGGCGAGGGAGGATACGCAGTATTTT,CASSLTSLAREDTQYF
TRBV25-1,15,TRBD1,TRBJ1-1,NA,TGTGCCAGCAGTGGGTCCGGGACAGGGTACACTGAAGCTTTCTTT,CASSGSGTGYTEAFF
TRBV27,15,TRBD1,TRBJ1-2,once,TGTGCCAGCAGTTTAATCGGGGGACAGGTCTATGGCTACACCTTC,CASSLIGGQVYGYTF
TRBV15,16,NA,TRBJ2-3,NA,TGTGCCACCAGCAGAGAGGGGAACAGGGGCACAGATACGCAGTATTTT,CATSREGNRGTDTQYF
TRBV29-1,16,NA,TRBJ2-5,NA,TGCAGCGTTGAATACCACAGGGCGGGGGACGAAGAGACCCAGTACTTC,CSVEYHRAGDEETQYF
TRBV7-7,15,NA,TRBJ2-1,once,TGTGCTAGCAGCTTAGCGTGGGGGGGGCCTAATGAGCAGTTCTTC,CASSLAWGGPNEQFF
TRBV13,12,NA,TRBJ1-1,NA,TGTGCCAGCAGCTTAGCGGGGACTGAAGCTTTCTTT,CASSLAGTEAFF
TRBV5-8,15,NA,TRBJ2-5,NA,TGTGCCAGCAGACCCCTACAAAACGGCGGGGAGACCCAGTACTTC,CASRPLQNGGETQYF
TRBV27,15,NA,TRBJ2-2,NA,TGTGCCAGCAGTTCCGGGACAACGAACACCGGGGAGCTGTTTTTT,CASSSGTTNTGELFF
TRBV2,18,NA,TRBJ2-3,NA,TGTGCCAGCAGTGAGAAGATTCAGGTCGTTGCTAGCACAGATACGCAGTATTTT,CASSEKIQVVASTDTQYF
TRBV10-3,15,NA,TRBJ2-5,NA,TGTGCCATCAGTGAGGTCGGGGGAAATCAAGAGACCCAGTACTTC,CAISEVGGNQETQYF
TRBV7-2,14,NA,TRBJ1-1,NA,TGTGCCAGCAGCCCCGGTCCCCTGAAGACTGAAGCTTTCTTT,CASSPGPLKTEAFF
TRBV6-1,17,TRBD1,TRBJ1-1,NA,TGTGCCAGCAGTGAAGGGGGGTACCAATCCGGGACAGGTGAAGCTTTCTTT,CASSEGGYQSGTGEAFF
TRBV11-2,16,NA,TRBJ1-2,NA,TGTGCCAGCAGCTTAGAGACAGGTCCGTTCCGCTATGGCTACACCTTC,CASSLETGPFRYGYTF
TRBV30,13,NA,TRBJ2-5,NA,TGTGCCTGGAGTGTACTCGCGGTAGAGACCCAGTACTTC,CAWSVLAVETQYF